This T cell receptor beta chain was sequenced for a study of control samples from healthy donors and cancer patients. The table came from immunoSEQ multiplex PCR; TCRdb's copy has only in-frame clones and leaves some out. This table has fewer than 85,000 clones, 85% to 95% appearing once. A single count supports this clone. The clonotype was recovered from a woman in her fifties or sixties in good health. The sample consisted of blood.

The CDR3 coding sequence is TGTGCCAGCAGCTTGGCAGCAGGGGGCGGGGAGACCCAGTACTTC. Its protein is CASSLAAGGGETQYF. The chain combines TRBV5-8 with TRBJ2-5; 8 bases are a match to TRBD1. The ends lost 0 bases at V and 5 bases at J; junction bases unmatched: 6. The V gene's germline CDR1 is SGHTS and CDR2 YDEGEE. The CDR3 is 15 residues long.